This passage covers 3 T cell receptor beta chains from one sample sequenced in a study of blood T cells in healthy people across ages. Primed by a sample-barcoded 5' primer and a J-beta primer mix, a second PCR proceeded for 7 to 11 cycles. TCRdb used MiXCR to reprocess the 5' RACE reads, holding one entry per CDR3 protein. The sample carries almost 1 million distinct CDR3 sequences, roughly 47% recorded once. The specimen was blood. These TCRs come from a woman between 55 and 75 years old in good health.

This clonotype occurred a few times. This chain joins TRBV4-3 and TRBJ1-2; no clear D. The CDR3 totals 14 residues. V lost 3 bases and J 2 bases, leaving 10 bases between the germline ends. Germline V lookup: CDR1 LGHNA, CDR2 YSLEER. CDR3 DNA sequence: TGCGCCAGCAGCCAGATTGGGGAGAACTATGGCTACACCTTC. This encodes CASSQIGENYGYTF.

This clonotype was detected a few times. The rearrangement links TRBV7-2 to TRBJ2-5; 8 positions match TRBD2. From germline, CDR1 is SGHTA and CDR2 FQGNSA. V gave up 5 bases and J gave up 5 bases; unmatched junction bases: 13. The CDR3 length is 16 residues. CDR3 amino acids: CASSPYGAGGGETQYF. CDR3 DNA: TGTGCCAGCAGCCCTTATGGGGCGGGAGGCGGGGAGACCCAGTACTTC.

The gene calls are TRBV5-1 and TRBJ2-1, with 12 bases matching TRBD2. The CDR3 loop spans 16 amino acids. The germline CDR1 and CDR2 sequences are SGHRS and YFSETQ. V trimming: 2 bases; J trimming: 5 bases; junction bases outside the gene matches: 5. DNA of the CDR3: TGCGCCAGCAGCTTTAGACTAGCGGGAGAGGACAATGAGCAGTTCTTC. As protein: CASSFRLAGEDNEQFF. The entire variable domain, with the rest obtained from reference TRBV5-1 and TRBJ2-1, is as follows: KAGVTQTPRYLIKTRGQQVTLSCSPISGHRSVSWYQQTPGQGLQFLFEYFSETQRNKGNFPGRFSGRQFSNSRSEMNVSTLELGDSALYLCASSFRLAGEDNEQFFGPGTRLTVL.